These T cell receptor beta chains were read from a single sample in a study of memory CD4+ T cells and cytomegalovirus serostatus. TCRdb keeps only in-frame clones here, not all; method: immunoSEQ multiplex PCR. The sample lists approximately 74,000 clones; about 75% were seen once. Source material: memory CD4+ T cells from blood. The receptor source for this set is an adult in good health and CMV-seropositive. CDR3s include the opening cysteine and the closing phenylalanine or tryptophan. The D gene is left open where the match is weak. Not every row has a clone size; where given, it reads once, few, many or a size class.

d_call	clone_size	j_call	v_call	cdr3_length	cdr3_aa	cdr3_nt
TRBD2	.	TRBJ2-1	TRBV28	15	CASTLRSGSYNEQFF	TGTGCCAGCACCCTTCGAAGCGGGAGTTACAATGAGCAGTTCTTC
TRBD1	.	TRBJ2-7	TRBV7-9	18	CASSLPGTGIPKTYEQYF	TGTGCCAGCAGTTTACCCGGGACAGGAATACCAAAAACATACGAGCAGTACTTC
.	.	TRBJ1-5	TRBV18	12	CASSLTGQPQHF	TGTGCCAGCTCACTGACGGGCCAGCCCCAGCATTTT
TRBD2	once	TRBJ2-4	TRBV5-1	15	CASSLLAGGRYIQYF	TGCGCCAGCAGCTTACTAGCGGGGGGAAGATACATTCAGTACTTC
.	.	TRBJ2-1	TRBV7-3	15	CASSLGQTPYNEQFF	TGTGCCAGCAGCTTGGGCCAAACCCCCTACAATGAGCAGTTCTTC
.	.	TRBJ1-1	TRBV7-2	15	CASSYRSSRNTEAFF	TGTGCCAGCAGCTATAGGTCATCGCGTAACACTGAAGCTTTCTTT
.	.	TRBJ2-7	TRBV21-1	14	CASSVPTITYEQYF	TGTGCCAGCAGCGTTCCTACGATCACCTACGAGCAGTACTTC
TRBD2	few	TRBJ2-5	TRBV10-3	19	CAISSSPGLAGGPEETQYF	TGTGCCATCAGTTCCTCCCCGGGACTAGCGGGAGGGCCGGAGGAGACCCAGTACTTC
.	few	TRBJ1-2	TRBV19	13	CASSHGSNYGYTF	TGTGCCAGTAGTCACGGGTCGAACTATGGCTACACCTTC
.	few	TRBJ2-1	TRBV28	14	CASSLAGVYNEQFF	TGTGCCAGCAGTTTAGCAGGGGTATACAATGAGCAGTTCTTC
TRBD1	.	TRBJ2-1	TRBV6-4	15	CASNPRDRGNNEQFF	TGTGCCAGCAACCCCCGGGACAGGGGGAACAATGAGCAGTTCTTC
.	.	TRBJ1-4	TRBV5-4	13	CASSLAEDEKLFF	TGTGCCAGCAGCTTGGCGGAGGATGAAAAACTGTTTTTT
TRBD1	.	TRBJ2-5	TRBV28	15	CASSGAPTGSETQYF	TGTGCCAGCAGCGGGGCCCCGACAGGGTCAGAGACCCAGTACTTC
TRBD1	.	TRBJ2-7	TRBV7-2	14	CASSQGAGYYEQYF	TGTGCCAGCAGCCAGGGGGCAGGCTACTACGAGCAGTACTTC
TRBD2	few	TRBJ2-1	TRBV4-2	15	CASSQSLAGSNEQFF	TGTGCCAGCAGCCAATCACTAGCGGGGAGCAATGAGCAGTTCTTC
.	few	TRBJ1-1	TRBV28	15	CASSLSALEDTEAFF	TGTGCCAGCAGTTTATCGGCCCTGGAGGACACTGAAGCTTTCTTT
TRBD2	.	TRBJ2-3	TRBV7-3	15	CASSSLAGGGSTQYF	TGTGCCAGCAGTTCACTAGCGGGGGGAGGGAGTACGCAGTATTTT
.	.	TRBJ2-7	TRBV7-2	14	CASSPSGLPYEQYF	TGTGCCAGCAGCCCCTCGGGACTTCCTTACGAGCAGTACTTC
.	.	TRBJ1-1	TRBV18	13	CASSQLQDTEAFF	TGTGCCAGCTCACAGCTTCAGGATACTGAAGCTTTCTTT
TRBD1	.	TRBJ2-7	TRBV2	13	CASTPDREGEQYF	TGTGCCAGCACCCCGGACAGGGAAGGCGAGCAGTACTTC
TRBD2	.	TRBJ2-5	TRBV14	12	CASNRGGETQYF	TGTGCCAGCAACCGCGGGGGTGAGACCCAGTACTTC
.	.	TRBJ2-1	TRBV15	15	CATSDTGLSYNEQFF	TGTGCCACCAGCGATACCGGGCTTTCCTACAATGAGCAGTTCTTC
TRBD1	.	TRBJ2-3	TRBV28	15	CASSTQGVDTDTQYF	TGTGCCAGCAGTACACAGGGGGTGGACACAGATACGCAGTATTTT
TRBD2	.	TRBJ2-7	TRBV10-3	14	CAISAGGPLFEQYF	TGTGCCATCAGTGCGGGAGGGCCATTGTTCGAGCAGTACTTC
.	.	TRBJ2-7	TRBV9	14	CASSVGRGWDEQYF	TGTGCCAGCAGCGTAGGAAGGGGTTGGGACGAGCAGTACTTC
.	once	TRBJ2-5	TRBV2	13	CASKLFGGETQYF	TGTGCCAGCAAGCTCTTTGGGGGGGAGACCCAGTACTTC
TRBD1	.	TRBJ2-7	TRBV6-6	14	CASSKGQGSYEQYF	TGTGCCAGCAGCAAGGGACAGGGGTCCTACGAGCAGTACTTC
.	.	TRBJ1-5	TRBV7-2	13	CASSLNGGQPQHF	TGTGCCAGCAGCTTGAATGGGGGTCAGCCCCAGCATTTT
.	.	TRBJ2-7	TRBV19	13	CASCHPQGGEQYF	TGTGCCAGTTGTCACCCCCAGGGGGGCGAGCAGTACTTC
.	.	TRBJ2-7	TRBV7-2	13	CASSSRAQKEQYF	TGTGCCAGCAGCTCCCGGGCCCAAAAAGAGCAGTACTTC
TRBD2	.	TRBJ2-5	TRBV5-1	16	CASSAGTSGIQETQYF	TGCGCCAGCAGCGCGGGGACTAGCGGGATCCAAGAGACCCAGTACTTC
TRBD2	.	TRBJ2-3	TRBV30	14	CAWKLAGATDTQYF	TGTGCCTGGAAACTAGCGGGGGCCACAGATACGCAGTATTTT
.	.	TRBJ2-1	TRBV6-5	15	CASSSQTYSGNEQFF	TGTGCCAGCAGTTCCCAGACATATAGCGGAAATGAGCAGTTCTTC
TRBD2	.	TRBJ2-7	TRBV30	14	CAWSLQRGSYEQYF	TGTGCCTGGAGTCTCCAGCGGGGGTCCTACGAGCAGTACTTC
.	.	TRBJ2-7	TRBV28	14	CASMSFVSGYEQYF	TGTGCCAGCATGAGTTTTGTGTCTGGTTACGAGCAGTACTTC
.	.	TRBJ1-6	TRBV5-1	15	CASSLVSAANSPLHF	TGCGCCAGCAGCTTGGTGTCTGCTGCGAATTCACCCCTCCACTTT
.	.	TRBJ2-7	TRBV7-2	12	CASSLMAPEQYF	TGTGCCAGCAGCTTAATGGCTCCCGAGCAGTACTTC
.	few	TRBJ2-7	TRBV28	14	CASTVRGARYEQYF	TGTGCCAGCACCGTGAGGGGGGCTCGATACGAGCAGTACTTC
TRBD2	.	TRBJ2-1	TRBV7-2	16	CASSAFPGLAGGEQFF	TGTGCCAGCAGCGCTTTTCCGGGACTAGCGGGTGGTGAGCAGTTCTTC
.	.	TRBJ2-7	TRBV27	11	CASSLPYEQYF	TGTGCCAGCAGCCTACCCTACGAGCAGTACTTC
TRBD1	.	TRBJ2-7	TRBV30	14	CAWSSGTGFAEQYF	TGTGCCTGGAGTTCCGGGACAGGGTTTGCCGAGCAGTACTTC
.	once	TRBJ1-2	TRBV28	16	CASSYGQGRRSYGYTF	TGTGCCAGCAGTTATGGGCAGGGCCGCCGATCCTATGGCTACACCTTC
TRBD1	.	TRBJ1-4	TRBV5-5	14	CASRRTGKNEKLFF	TGTGCCAGCAGAAGGACAGGGAAAAATGAAAAACTGTTTTTT